Presented here are 22 T cell receptor beta chains from one specimen sequenced in a study of kidney transplant recipient with SARS-CoV-2 infection. TCRdb called the reads again in MiXCR, with one record for every CDR3 protein. The sample yields 250,000 or so distinct CDR3 sequences, 29% seen once. Sequencing used a blood sample, obtained at baseline and on day 111 from a kidney transplant recipient. The receptor source for this set is a male patient aged 25-45 years who had COVID-19 and was a kidney transplant recipient. Among the T cells, some may be from the graft donor.

Note on this clonotype: Possible read error: a much larger clone is one base away. The V gene is TRBV19, the J gene TRBJ1-6; TRBD1 is a possible D gene (6 bases). V dropped 11 bases and J dropped 10 bases, with 18 bases sitting between them. This CDR3 contains 13 residues. CDR1 is LNHDA, CDR2 SQIVND, per germline (reference sequence). The CDR3 region is CAALDGTGSPLHF. The CDR3 DNA reads as TGTGCCGCCTTAGACGGCACAGGGTCACCCCTCCACTTT.

This clonotype was seen ten or more times. The chain has TRBV7-2 and TRBJ2-7; 12 positions match TRBD2. V dropped 5 bases and J dropped 4; count of bases not matched to a gene: 9. The V gene's germline CDR1 is SGHTA and CDR2 FQGNSA. The CDR3 length is 16 residues. The CDR3 nucleotides read TGTGCCAGCAGCCAAGCTAGCGGGAGGGCCGTTTACGAGCAGTACTTC. Residues: CASSQASGRAVYEQYF. Full variable domain (outside the CDR3, taken from reference TRBV7-2 and TRBJ2-7): GAGVSQSPSNKVTEKGKDVELRCDPISGHTALYWYRQSLGQGLEFLIYFQGNSAPDKSGLPSDRFSAERTGGSVSTLTIQRTQQEDSAVYLCASSQASGRAVYEQYFGPGTRLTVT.

This chain links TRBV6-5 with TRBJ2-5; 7 bases fit TRBD1. The germline CDR1 and CDR2 sequences are MNHEY and SVGAGI. CDR3 size: 17 residues. Losses at the gene ends were 2 bases for V and 0 bases for J; bases not matched to a gene: 9. The CDR3, as DNA: TGTGCCAGCAGTTACCTTCCCGACAGGGCATACCAAGAGACCCAGTACTTC. Translation gives CASSYLPDRAYQETQYF.

There are many counts of this clonotype. The chain carries TRBV28 and TRBJ2-7; TRBD2 aligns across 7 bases. This CDR3 has 15 amino acids. Germline V gene data show CDR1 as MDHEN and CDR2 as SYDVKM. V gave up 6 bases and J gave up 7 bases; unmatched junction bases: 15. This CDR3 is CASSAPHRGVVEQYF. The CDR3 DNA reads TGTGCCAGCAGCGCACCCCACCGGGGGGTGGTGGAGCAGTACTTC.

In regard to this clonotype: This may be a read error: a much more frequent sequence differs by one nucleotide. In nucleotides, the CDR3 is TGTGTCAGCAGCTGGCACACTCCCATTTCAGGCTTGACCGGGGAGCTGTTTTTT. Encoded protein: CVSSWHTPISGLTGELFF. The V call is TRBV3-1, the J call TRBJ2-2; D is undetermined. The germline CDR1 and CDR2 sequences are LGHDT and YNNKEL (reference sequence). The length of the CDR3 is 18 residues.

The sample holds many counts of this clonotype. The chain joins TRBV21-1 to TRBJ2-3; the table's D call, TRBD1, has no DNA check behind it. TRBV21-1 is flagged as a pseudogene. The CDR3 runs to 17 residues. The CDR3 bases are TGTGCCAGCAGGCAGGGGCTAGCTACAGTCATGCAAGATACGCAGTATTTT. It codes for CASRQGLATVMQDTQYF.

Remarks on this clonotype: Just one base apart from a much larger clone, this may be a read error. V is TRBV7-2 and J is TRBJ2-1; TRBD2 matches at 13 bases. The CDR3 runs to 15 residues. The germline CDR1 and CDR2 sequences are SGHTA and FQGNSA. The CDR3 reads CASSSGLAGINGQFF. The CDR3, as DNA: TGTGCCAGCAGTTCGGGACTAGCGGGAATTAATGGGCAGTTCTTC.

This clonotype was detected ten times or more. This sequence joins TRBV7-9 and TRBJ2-2; 12 bases are a match to TRBD2. The CDR3 covers 21 residues. CDR1 is SEHNR and CDR2 is FQNEAQ in the germline V gene (reference sequence). The trim removed 4 bases at V and 4 bases at J, leaving 19 bases unmatched. CDR3 DNA sequence: TGTGCCAGCAGCTCCGGTTTAGTTGGTTCTAGCGGGAGGGCCGTCACCGGGGAGCTGTTTTTT. As protein: CASSSGLVGSSGRAVTGELFF.

Details on this clonotype: This may arise from a read error, as a much more abundant clone is one base away. The chain has TRBV3-1 and TRBJ1-2, with D unresolved. The CDR3 covers 17 residues. Germline V gene data show CDR1 as LGHDT and CDR2 as YNNKEL (reference sequence). V was clipped by 5 bases and J by 6 bases, with 25 bases between them. CDR3 coding DNA: TGTGCCAGCAGCACCCGGCGCACCCTTCGAAAGACCAATGGCTACACCTTC. It translates to CASSTRRTLRKTNGYTF. Full variable domain (rest looked up from reference TRBV3-1 and TRBJ1-2): DTAVSQTPKYLVTQMGNDKSIKCEQNLGHDTMYWYKQDSKKFLKIMFSYNNKELIINETVPNRFSPKSPDKAHLNLHINSLELGDSAVYFCASSTRRTLRKTNGYTFGSGTRLTVV.

In its sample, this clonotype was seen many times. The chain is built from TRBV12-3 or TRBV12-4 and TRBJ1-2, with 8 bases matching TRBD1. The CDR3 loop spans 16 amino acids. With 5 bases clipped from V and 3 bases from J, the junction kept 11 bases outside the gene matches. The CDR3 region is CASSDQDRGTYYGYTF. CDR3 bases: TGTGCCAGCAGTGACCAAGACAGGGGCACATACTATGGCTACACCTTC.

Note on this clonotype: Possible read error: a much larger clone is one base away. The chain carries TRBV3-1 and TRBJ2-3, with a tentative D call TRBD2 (6 bases). The DNA matches TRBJ2-5 better at its end, which makes the J call doubtful. Germline V lookup: CDR1 LGHDT, CDR2 YNNKEL (reference sequence). The CDR3 has 16 residues. The DNA for the CDR3 is TGTGCCAGCAGCCAAGTCGGGTTCGGGGGAGGCCAGACCCAGTACTTC. It codes for CASSQVGFGGGQTQYF.

This clonotype was observed at least ten times. This chain connects TRBV30 to TRBJ2-1, with D tentatively TRBD1 or TRBD2 (6 bases each). Germline V CDR1 and CDR2: GTSNPN, SVGIG (reference sequence). The CDR3 spans 13 residues. Trimming took 3 bases from V and 7 from J, leaving 13 bases between them. The CDR3 sequence: CAWRGGGTNEQFF. The CDR3, as DNA: TGTGCCTGGAGAGGAGGGGGTACGAATGAGCAGTTCTTC. Filled out from reference TRBV30 and TRBJ2-1, the complete variable domain reads SQTIHQWPATLVQPVGSPLSLECTVEGTSNPNLYWYRQAAGRGLQLLFYSVGIGQISSEVPQNLSASRPQDRQFILSSKKLLLSDSGFYLCAWRGGGTNEQFFGPGTRLTVL.

This clonotype was detected ten times or more. V and J are TRBV18 and TRBJ2-1, with a possible D match to TRBD1 (5 bases). Between the trimmed V and J ends, which lost 8 bases and 0 bases, there was a span of 14 bases. The CDR3 totals 15 residues. Germline CDR1 and CDR2: KGHSH and LQKENI. The CDR3 sequence is CASSPQGSSYNEQFF. The CDR3 DNA follows: TGTGCCAGCAGCCCTCAGGGTAGCTCCTACAATGAGCAGTTCTTC.

The chain links TRBV15 to TRBJ1-2, with 7 nucleotides matching TRBD1. This CDR3 spans 16 amino acids. Germline-derived CDR1 and CDR2 are LNHNV and YYDKDF (reference sequence). The trim removed 0 bases at V and 9 bases at J, leaving 13 bases unmatched. DNA of the CDR3: TGTGCCACCAGCAGAGATAGGGGGCTAGGAAAAGGTAGCTACACCTTC. It is translated as CATSRDRGLGKGSYTF.

Note on this clonotype: A much larger clone lies one base from this, so it may be a read error. V usage is TRBV4-2 and J usage is TRBJ1-2; D is uncertain. The CDR3 consists of 14 residues. Germline CDR1 and CDR2: LGHNA and YNFKEQ. Between the trimmed V and J ends, which lost 4 bases and 8 bases, there was a span of 17 bases. This chain's CDR3 is CASSLTGREVGYTF. The CDR3 coding sequence is TGTGCCAGCAGCCTGACGGGGAGGGAGGTAGGCTACACCTTC.

Notes on this clonotype: This may arise from a read error, as a much more abundant clone is one base away. This chain links TRBV3-1 with TRBJ2-5, with D hard to call. This CDR3 has 17 residues. Trimming stripped 5 bases from V and 9 bases from J, with 28 bases between. CDR1 is LGHDT, CDR2 YNNKEL, per germline (reference sequence). Here the CDR3 reads CASSARDPISFSEAQYF. The CDR3 DNA follows: TGTGCCAGCAGCGCAAGAGATCCCATTTCTTTCTCTGAGGCCCAGTACTTC.

The sample holds many counts of this clonotype. The V and J genes are TRBV5-1 and TRBJ1-1; 9 bases fit TRBD1. The V and J ends lost 0 bases and 7 bases, in that order; junction bases with no gene match: 10. The CDR3 loop spans 16 amino acids. Germline-derived CDR1 and CDR2 are SGHRS and YFSETQ. The CDR3 loop reads CASSLGLTGGEGEAFF. CDR3 coding DNA: TGCGCCAGCAGCTTGGGCCTAACAGGGGGCGAGGGTGAAGCTTTCTTT.

This clonotype was found many times. The chain combines TRBV19 with TRBJ2-5; possible D gene TRBD1, 5 bases. Germline lookup yields CDR1 LNHDA and CDR2 SQIVND (reference sequence). Trimming removed 4 bases at V and 3 bases at J, with 12 bases between. The CDR3 runs to 14 residues. This chain's CDR3 is CASSTTGWEETQYF. The CDR3 bases are TGTGCCAGTAGTACCACAGGTTGGGAAGAGACCCAGTACTTC.

This clonotype was seen repeatedly, ten times or more. The V gene is TRBV19, the J gene TRBJ1-2; unclear D gene. The CDR3 length is 17 residues. The V end lost 5 bases, the J end lost 4 bases, and 23 bases lay between the germline ends. CDR1 and CDR2 from the germline V gene are LNHDA and SQIVND (reference sequence). DNA of the CDR3: TGTGCCAGTAGTTGCTCTAAGACAAATCGAAAGACCTATGGCTACACCTTC. Residues: CASSCSKTNRKTYGYTF.

This clonotype came up once. A much larger clone sits a single nucleotide away, making a read error possible. This chain links TRBV12-3 or TRBV12-4 with TRBJ2-5; D remains unclear. The tail of the sequence fits TRBJ2-7 better, so the J call may be wrong. CDR3 length: 14 residues. The CDR3 region has the DNA TGTGACAGCAGTTCCTCCCGACAACACTACGAGCAGTACTTC. Translation: CDSSSSRQHYEQYF.

About this clonotype itself: A much more abundant neighbour one base away suggests this may be a read error. The DNA is left out, because the CDR3 cannot be placed on it with certainty; the CDR3 is given as TCRdb lists it. The chain carries TRBV29-1 and TRBJ2-2; the tabulated D call, TRBD1, remains unverified against the DNA. The CDR3 sequence runs 12 residues, both termini included. Germline loops: CDR1 SQVTM, CDR2 ANQGSEA. The CDR3: CSVAPGTGEPFF.

In this sample, this clonotype turned up a few times. This chain uses TRBV6-5 with TRBJ2-1; 14 bases are shared with TRBD2. Germline V gene sequence: CDR1 MNHEY, CDR2 SVGAGI. With 2 bases clipped from V and 14 bases from J, the junction kept 5 bases outside the gene matches. The length of the CDR3 is 14 residues. In DNA form, the CDR3 reads TGTGCCAGCAGTTACGGGACTAGCGGGAGTTGGAAGTTCTTC. This gives the protein CASSYGTSGSWKFF.